This T cell receptor beta chain was found in a study of T cells after yellow fever vaccination. TCRdb reanalysed the 5' RACE reads using MiXCR and keeps one entry per CDR3 protein. This sample yields some 420,000 distinct CDR3 sequences, of which 15% to 20% are seen a single time; 18% belongs to the top ten. Overall study results and limits: Post-booster reappearance was seen for most primary-vaccination clones (about 96% CD4, 88% CD8). The secondary response was weaker but peaked faster, day 5 versus 15. Clonotypes found in both CD4 and CD8 compartments made up a small share.

Comments on this clonotype: The antigen is undetermined. A junction end diverges from the germline sequence, so it may reflect a read error.

The germline V gene has CDR1 MNHEY and CDR2 SVGAGI. The CDR3 contains 14 residues. The chain couples TRBV6-5 to TRBJ2-5; D is perhaps TRBD1 or TRBD2 (5 bases each). The sequenced sample was PBMCs, obtained before the yellow fever booster vaccination. The sequence came from a man in his late teens or twenties who received the YFV17D yellow fever vaccine. The CDR3 spells CASSDSGRKETQYF. CDR3 in DNA: TGTGCCAGCAGTGACTCGGGACGGAAAGAGACCCAGTACTTC.